This TCR beta chain was recovered during a study of T cell repertoires in cytomegalovirus infection. Study summary: Selected CMV epitopes included recently identified HLA-C-restricted ones as well as well-studied HLA-B-restricted ones. Matching HLA type, along with CMV infection, was indicated by public TCR beta signatures. General study points: HLA-C-restricted CMV-specific TCR beta clonotypes prevailed in the ex vivo response.

Note on this clonotype: The antigen remains undetermined.

Trimming shortened V by 2 bases and J by 8 bases, and 9 bases separated the two germline ends. This CDR3 comprises 13 residues. Germline V gene lookup returns CDR1 ENHRY and CDR2 SYGVKD. TCRdb recomputed calls from the reads with MiXCR, one row per CDR3 protein. This table has approximately 910,000 distinct CDR3 sequences, 31% appearing once. The genes are TRBV10-3 and TRBJ1-4; TRBD1 is a possible D gene (5 bases). The specimen comprised cultured CD8+ T cells from PBMCs, sampled from culture after CMV antigen stimulation. The TCR comes from a human donor in good health (CMV status not recorded). Some clones in this sample may be carry-over from other donors' samples. CDR3 residues: CAISEEGTEKLFF. The CDR3, as DNA: TGTGCCATCAGTGAGGAGGGGACCGAAAAACTGTTTTTT.